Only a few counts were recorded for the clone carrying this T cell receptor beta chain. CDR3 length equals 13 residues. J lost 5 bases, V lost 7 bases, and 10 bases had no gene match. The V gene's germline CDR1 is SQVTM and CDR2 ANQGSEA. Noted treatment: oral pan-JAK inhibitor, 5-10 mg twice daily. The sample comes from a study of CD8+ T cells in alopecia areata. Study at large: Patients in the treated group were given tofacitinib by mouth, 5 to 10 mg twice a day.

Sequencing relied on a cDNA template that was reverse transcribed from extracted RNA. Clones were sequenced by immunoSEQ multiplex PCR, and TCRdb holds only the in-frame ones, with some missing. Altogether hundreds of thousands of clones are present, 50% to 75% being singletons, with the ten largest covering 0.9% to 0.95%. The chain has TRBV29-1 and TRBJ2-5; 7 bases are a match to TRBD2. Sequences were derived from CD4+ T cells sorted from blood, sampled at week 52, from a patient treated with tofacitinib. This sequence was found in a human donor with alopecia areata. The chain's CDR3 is CSAHTTSAETQYF. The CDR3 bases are TGCAGCGCCCATACCACTAGCGCGGAGACCCAGTACTTC.